The T cell receptor (delta chain) described here comes from a study of gamma-delta T cells after stem cell transplantation. This clone has just a few counts. CDR1 and CDR2 (germline): TVYSNPD, GDNSRS (reference sequence). This CDR3 is 20 amino acids long. V shed 5 bases, J shed 0 bases, and the junction held 21 bases outside the gene matches. TCRdb re-called the RT-PCR reads using CATT. The sample consists of 10,000 to 13,000 delta-chain clones, under 45% of them appearing once. This clonotype originated in a human donor. It is not recorded whose cells these are; they may come from a transplant donor. Sequencing was done on a sample of gamma-delta T cells. The chain carries TRDV3 and TRDJ1; 13 bases align to TRDD3. The CDR3 bases are TGTGCCGCTGAGACCCCTTCGCGTACTGGGGGATACGCTAACACCGATAAACTCATCTTT. Protein: CAAETPSRTGGYANTDKLIF.